A single T cell receptor beta chain is shown here with its context. One end of the junction fails to match germline, which may point to a read error. Per the study methods: Nucleated cell counts were estimated from reference gene primer amplification. Assay: immunoSEQ multiplex PCR; the TCRdb copy retains only in-frame clones and omits some. The V and J calls and the clone size are those of that table, but D and trimming were determined from the DNA. The profile shows around 51,000 clones, 90% of them singletons. The data stem from a study of blood T cell repertoires in COVID-19. About the study: Acute and convalescent COVID-19 specimens originated in the United States, Italy and Spain.

Germline V gene lookup returns CDR1 SSHAT and CDR2 FNYEAQ (reference sequence). There are 17 residues in the CDR3. Sequences were obtained from peripheral blood. This TCR was recovered from a man in his 70s with acute or convalescent COVID-19. The chain combines TRBV7-7 with TRBJ2-5; a possible D gene is TRBD1 (5 bases). The CDR3 sequence is CASTFQLDTKIEETQYF. CDR3 bases: TGTGCTAGCACCTTTCAATTGGACACAAAGATAGAAGAGACCCAGTACTTC. Based on the CDR3 plus reference TRBV7-7 and TRBJ2-5, the full variable domain is GAGVSQSPRYKVTKRGQDVTLRCDPISSHATLYWYQQALGQGPEFLTYFNYEAQPDKSGLPSDRFSAERPEGSISTLTIQRTEQRDSAMYRCASTFQLDTKIEETQYFGPGTRLLVL.